This entry lists 30 T cell receptor beta chains sequenced from one sample in a study of T cell responses to AZD1222 COVID-19 vaccine. The table came from immunoSEQ multiplex PCR; TCRdb's copy has only in-frame clones and leaves some out. The data show over 85,000 clones, around nine tenths seen once. Sequencing was performed on peripheral blood, taken 28 days after the second AZD1222 dose. These receptors came from an adult who received the AZD1222 COVID-19 vaccine.

The V call is TRBV5-1, the J call TRBJ2-2; D is unresolved. CDR3 length: 16 residues. Trimming shortened V by 4 bases and J by 1 base, and 14 bases separated the two germline ends. Germline V CDR1 and CDR2: SGHRS, YFSETQ. The CDR3 region has the DNA TGCGCCAGCAGCCCGGTCGGTAGTCGGAACACCGGGGAGCTGTTTTTT. It specifies CASSPVGSRNTGELFF.

The J gene is TRBJ1-2, the V gene TRBV5-1; 7 positions agree with TRBD1. The CDR3 runs to 14 residues. The V gene end was trimmed by 0 bases and the J gene end by 6 bases; junction bases not matched to a gene: 5. The germline gives CDR1 SGHRS, CDR2 YFSETQ. This CDR3 is CASSLVQGLNGYTF. As DNA, the CDR3 is TGCGCCAGCAGCTTGGTACAGGGGTTGAATGGCTACACCTTC.

This rearrangement joins TRBV5-6 to TRBJ1-1; no firm D call. The CDR3 runs 11 residues. CDR1 and CDR2 from the germline V gene are SGHDT and YYEEEE. Trimming stripped 4 bases from V and 3 bases from J, with 4 bases between. DNA of the CDR3: TGTGCCAGCAGCAGACACACTGAAGCTTTCTTT. Amino acid sequence: CASSRHTEAFF. Filled out from reference TRBV5-6 and TRBJ1-1, the complete variable domain reads DAGVTQSPTHLIKTRGQQVTLRCSPKSGHDTVSWYQQALGQGPQFIFQYYEEEERQRGNFPDRFSGHQFPNYSSELNVNALLLGDSALYLCASSRHTEAFFGQGTRLTVV.

V gene TRBV5-1 combines with J gene TRBJ1-1; TRBD1 might be the D (5 bases). The V and J ends lost 4 bases and 1 base respectively, with 17 bases between them. CDR3 length: 16 residues. Germline CDR1 SGHRS, CDR2 YFSETQ. The CDR3 sequence is CASSPSLGRPNTEAFF. DNA of the CDR3: TGCGCCAGCAGCCCTTCACTGGGACGGCCGAACACTGAAGCTTTCTTT. The whole variable domain, remainder taken from reference TRBV5-1 and TRBJ1-1, is KAGVTQTPRYLIKTRGQQVTLSCSPISGHRSVSWYQQTPGQGLQFLFEYFSETQRNKGNFPGRFSGRQFSNSRSEMNVSTLELGDSALYLCASSPSLGRPNTEAFFGQGTRLTVV.

In nucleotides, the CDR3 is TGTGCCAGCTCACCAATGGCAGGGCAGAACACTGAAGCTTTCTTT. This sequence encodes CASSPMAGQNTEAFF. The chain combines TRBV18 with TRBJ1-1, with a weak D call TRBD1 (5 bases). Per germline, CDR1 KGHSH and CDR2 LQKENI. The germline V and J ends were trimmed by 2 bases and 1 base, with 11 bases remaining between them. This CDR3 spans 15 amino acids.

The V and J genes are TRBV28 and TRBJ1-1; TRBD1 is a possible D gene (6 bases). Germline loops: CDR1 MDHEN, CDR2 SYDVKM. The CDR3 covers 15 residues. Trimming pared 6 bases from V and 4 bases from J, leaving 18 bases between. The CDR3, as DNA: TGTGCCAGCAGACGCGGAGGCGGGGGCGGCACTGAAGCTTTCTTT. It specifies CASRRGGGGGTEAFF.

The CDR3 coding sequence is TGTGCCAGCAGCTTAAGCCGGCGGGGCACTGAAGCTTTCTTT. Protein sequence: CASSLSRRGTEAFF. The chain combines TRBV11-2 with TRBJ1-1, with D unresolved. V was clipped by 2 bases and J by 4 bases, with 11 bases between them. CDR3 length: 14 amino acids. Germline assignment: CDR1 SGHAT and CDR2 FQNNGV.

The genes are TRBV27 and TRBJ1-5, with 7 bases that match TRBD1. After removal of 5 bases from V and 3 bases from J, the junction contained 4 bases not matched to a gene. Per germline, CDR1 MNHEY and CDR2 SMNVEV (reference sequence). This CDR3 region has 14 residues. The CDR3 spells CASSITGDNQPQHF. CDR3 sequence (DNA): TGTGCCAGCAGTATTACAGGGGACAATCAGCCCCAGCATTTT.

The rearrangement links TRBV12-3 or TRBV12-4 to TRBJ1-6; tentatively, D is TRBD1 (5 bases). V lost 4 bases and J lost 10, with 11 bases in between. This CDR3 is 13 amino acids long. CDR3 protein: CASSWDRGSPLHF. The CDR3 coding sequence is TGTGCCAGCAGTTGGGACCGAGGGTCACCCCTCCACTTT.

This chain connects TRBV7-8 to TRBJ2-3; TRBD2 might be the D (5 bases). The CDR3 has 14 amino acids. Trimming stripped 2 bases from V and 1 base from J, with 7 bases between. Germline V gives CDR1 SGHVS, CDR2 FQNEAQ. CDR3 protein: CASSLLAGTDTQYF. CDR3 in DNA: TGTGCCAGCAGCTTACTAGCTGGCACAGATACGCAGTATTTT.

The chain is built from TRBV29-1 and TRBJ2-7; TRBD1 agrees at 9 bases. Per germline, CDR1 SQVTM and CDR2 ANQGSEA. CDR3 length: 13 amino acids. With V trimmed by 4 bases and J by 3 bases, 4 bases remained unmatched. CDR3 sequence: CSVVDRGDYEQYF. Here the CDR3 DNA reads TGCAGCGTTGTCGACAGGGGGGACTACGAGCAGTACTTC.

CDR3 sequence (DNA): TGTGCCAGCAGCTTAGCTCCGTACTCCTACGAGCAGTACTTC. Amino acid sequence: CASSLAPYSYEQYF. The V gene is TRBV7-6, the J gene TRBJ2-7; D ambiguous. Per germline, CDR1 SGHVS and CDR2 FNYEAQ. The CDR3 totals 14 residues. Trimming shortened V by 0 bases and J by 0 bases, and 6 bases separated the two germline ends.

The chain employs TRBV12-5 and TRBJ2-7; D unclear. Per germline, CDR1 LGHNT and CDR2 FRNRAP. Trimming took off 9 bases at V and 4 bases at J, with 13 bases between the two ends. This CDR3 is 12 amino acids long. DNA of the CDR3: TGTGCTAGCGGAGACGGTGGGTACGAGCAGTACTTC. Amino acid sequence: CASGDGGYEQYF.

This clone was counted a few times. The J gene is TRBJ1-2, the V gene TRBV5-1; 9 nucleotides match TRBD1. V shed 4 bases, J shed 6 bases, and the junction held 4 bases outside the gene matches. This CDR3 comprises 13 residues. CDR1 and CDR2 (germline): SGHRS, YFSETQ. The CDR3 DNA follows: TGCGCCAGCAGCCCAGGGACAGGGAATGGCTACACCTTC. The encoded protein is CASSPGTGNGYTF.

The V and J genes are TRBV28 and TRBJ1-6; D gene uncertain. CDR3 length: 14 residues. From germline, CDR1 is MDHEN and CDR2 SYDVKM. With 3 bases removed from V and 4 bases from J, the gap between germline ends came to 7 bases. In DNA, the CDR3 is TGTGCCAGCAGTTTTGAACAGTATAATTCACCCCTCCACTTT. It codes for CASSFEQYNSPLHF.

The DNA for the CDR3 is TGTGCCAGCAGCTGGGGGATTACGAACAATTCACCCCTCCACTTT. It codes for CASSWGITNNSPLHF. V gene TRBV5-5 combines with J gene TRBJ1-6, with D possibly being TRBD1 (5 bases). The CDR3 has 15 residues. Trimming removed 3 bases from V and 7 bases from J, with 14 bases in between. The germline V gene has CDR1 SGHKS and CDR2 YYEKEE (reference sequence).

This clone was found once. The rearrangement uses TRBV6-6 and TRBJ1-5, with a weak D call TRBD1 (6 bases). Per the germline V gene, CDR1 is MNHNY and CDR2 is SVGAGI (reference sequence). V shed 3 bases and J shed 4 bases, with 10 bases lying between them. The CDR3 is 14 residues long. CDR3 sequence: CASSYTTGNQPQHF. CDR3 coding DNA: TGTGCCAGCAGTTATACGACAGGTAATCAGCCCCAGCATTTT.

This clone occurred once. The chain combines TRBV7-9 with TRBJ1-2, with 8 positions matching TRBD1. J was trimmed by 0 bases and V by 7 bases; bases with no gene match: 10. CDR1 is SEHNR, CDR2 FQNEAQ, per germline (reference sequence). This CDR3 spans 16 amino acids. The CDR3 loop reads CASTRQGSQANYGYTF. Written as DNA, the CDR3 is TGTGCCAGCACCCGACAGGGGTCCCAGGCTAACTATGGCTACACCTTC.

This chain uses TRBV10-1 with TRBJ2-7, with D unresolved. From germline, CDR1 is WNHNN and CDR2 SYGVQD (reference sequence). The CDR3 sequence is 13 residues long. Trimming removed 2 bases at V and 0 bases at J, with 5 bases between. The CDR3 spells CASSEPSSYEQYF. In DNA, the CDR3 is TGCGCCAGCAGTGAGCCGAGCTCCTACGAGCAGTACTTC.

This clone has only a few counts. The chain couples TRBV5-4 to TRBJ2-7; TRBD1 matches 9 bases. Germline V gene data show CDR1 as SGHNT and CDR2 as YYREEE (reference sequence). This CDR3 region has 14 residues. Trimming at V came to 4 bases and at J to 6 bases, leaving 8 bases not matched to a gene. The CDR3 loop is CASSTGTGPFEQYF. The CDR3 DNA is TGTGCCAGCAGCACCGGGACAGGGCCGTTCGAGCAGTACTTC. Combining the CDR3 with reference TRBV5-4 and TRBJ2-7 gives the whole variable domain ETGVTQSPTHLIKTRGQQVTLRCSSQSGHNTVSWYQQALGQGPQFIFQYYREEENGRGNFPPRFSGLQFPNYSSELNVNALELDDSALYLCASSTGTGPFEQYFGPGTRLTVT.

The chain recombines TRBV2 with TRBJ2-7; TRBD1 matches at 7 bases. CDR1 is SNHLY and CDR2 is FYNNEI in the germline V gene. Trimming at V came to 9 bases and at J to 3 bases, leaving 2 bases not matched to a gene. The CDR3 is 11 residues long. The DNA for the CDR3 is TGTGCCAGAGGGACAGACTACGAGCAGTACTTC. This sequence encodes CARGTDYEQYF.

The chain recombines TRBV24-1 with TRBJ1-2; TRBD1 matches 9 bases. V was pared by 8 bases and J by 4 bases, with 4 bases of the junction left unmatched. This CDR3 region has 13 residues. Germline values: CDR1 KGHDR, CDR2 SFDVKD. CDR3 loop: CATTRGQGYGYTF. As DNA, the CDR3 is TGTGCCACCACCCGGGGACAGGGCTATGGCTACACCTTC.

The chain couples TRBV3-1 (or the pseudogene TRBV3-2) to TRBJ1-1, with 7 positions matching TRBD1. The CDR3 is 14 residues long. V gave up 4 bases and J gave up 4 bases; unmatched junction bases: 6. CDR1 and CDR2 from the germline V gene are LGHDT and YNNKEL (reference sequence). The CDR3 nucleotides are TGTGCCAGCAGCCCACGGGACAGCTTCACTGAAGCTTTCTTT. Its protein product is CASSPRDSFTEAFF.

The rearrangement uses TRBV18 and TRBJ1-1; 8 nucleotides agree with TRBD1. Germline V gene sequence: CDR1 KGHSH, CDR2 LQKENI. Unmatched junction bases numbered 9, after V lost 6 bases and J lost 6 bases. The CDR3 extends over 14 amino acids. The CDR3 reads CASSLRTGIPEAFF. The CDR3 DNA sequence: TGTGCCAGCTCCCTCCGGACAGGGATCCCTGAAGCTTTCTTT.

V usage is TRBV11-3 and J usage is TRBJ2-5; unclear D gene. Germline CDR1 reads SGHNT; CDR2 reads YENEEA. V was shortened by 4 bases and J by 2 bases, with 8 bases between the two germline ends. The CDR3 spans 13 residues. CDR3 nucleotides: TGTGCCAGCAGCTCGGCAGGACAAGAGACCCAGTACTTC. This translates into CASSSAGQETQYF.

The chain combines TRBV29-1 with TRBJ2-4; D remains unclear. This CDR3 comprises 11 residues. Germline V lookup: CDR1 SQVTM, CDR2 ANQGSEA. V lost 4 bases and J lost 7, with 8 bases in between. The CDR3 loop reads CSVGPGNIQYF. CDR3 nucleotide sequence: TGCAGCGTTGGACCTGGGAACATTCAGTACTTC.

This rearrangement joins TRBV27 to TRBJ1-1, with unresolved D. The ends were cut back, 8 bases at V and 1 base at J, with 17 bases in the middle. Germline V CDR1 and CDR2: MNHEY, SMNVEV (reference sequence). CDR3 length equals 15 residues. The DNA for the CDR3 is TGTGCCAGCCTTACAGTGGCCAGACAGAACACTGAAGCTTTCTTT. Translating it yields CASLTVARQNTEAFF.

V is TRBV24-1 and J is TRBJ2-1; 7 bases are shared with TRBD2. The J segment lost 0 bases and the V segment lost 4 bases, leaving 11 bases of the junction unmatched. This CDR3 region has 18 residues. Germline values: CDR1 KGHDR, CDR2 SFDVKD. CDR3 amino acids: CATSDPSGTAFSYNEQFF. The CDR3 DNA sequence: TGTGCCACCAGTGACCCCAGCGGGACCGCGTTCTCCTACAATGAGCAGTTCTTC.

This clone was seen a single time. The chain joins TRBV12-3 or TRBV12-4 to TRBJ1-5; no firm D call. This CDR3 spans 12 amino acids. Trimming took off 5 bases at V and 7 bases at J, with 9 bases between the two ends. The CDR3 is CASSDMGQPQHF. In DNA form, the CDR3 reads TGTGCCAGCAGTGATATGGGACAGCCCCAGCATTTT.

This chain joins TRBV10-1 and TRBJ1-2; 7 bases match TRBD1. The CDR3 loop spans 15 amino acids. V lost 2 bases to trimming and J lost 5 bases; unmatched junction nucleotides: 8. CDR1 and CDR2 (germline): WNHNN, SYGVQD (reference sequence). The CDR3 DNA is TGCGCCAGCAGTGAGACCCGGGACAGAGAATATGGCTACACCTTC. Its translation is CASSETRDREYGYTF.